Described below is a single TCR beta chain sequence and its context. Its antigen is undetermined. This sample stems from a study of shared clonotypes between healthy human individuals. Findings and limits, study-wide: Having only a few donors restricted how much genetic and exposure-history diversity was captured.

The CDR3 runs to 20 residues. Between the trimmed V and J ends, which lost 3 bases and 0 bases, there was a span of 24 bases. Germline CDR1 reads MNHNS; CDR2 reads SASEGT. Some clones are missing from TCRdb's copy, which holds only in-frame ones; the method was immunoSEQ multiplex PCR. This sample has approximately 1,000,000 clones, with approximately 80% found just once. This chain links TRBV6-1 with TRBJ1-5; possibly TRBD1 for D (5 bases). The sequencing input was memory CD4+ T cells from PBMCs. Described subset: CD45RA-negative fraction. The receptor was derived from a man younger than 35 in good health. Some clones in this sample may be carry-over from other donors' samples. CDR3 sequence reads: CASSEFGGGQRYYSNQPQHF. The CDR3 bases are TGTGCCAGCAGTGAGTTTGGGGGAGGGCAGCGATACTATAGCAATCAGCCCCAGCATTTT.